Each of the 5 T cell receptor beta chains below was sequenced from the same sample in a study of memory CD4+ T cells and cytomegalovirus serostatus. This table comes from immunoSEQ multiplex PCR, and its TCRdb copy is limited to in-frame clones, with some not included. The table lists more than 40,000 clones, 70% to 80% of them singletons. Single viable CD3+CD4+CD8-CD45RO+ cells were sorted as the memory CD4+ T cells. Sequenced: memory CD4+ T cells from blood. These receptors came from an adult in good health and CMV-seronegative.

The table lists this clone with a few counts. V usage is TRBV25-1 and J usage is TRBJ1-4, with D uncertain. Germline CDR1 is MGHDK and CDR2 is SYGVNS. The V gene lost 3 bases and the J gene lost 3 bases, with 14 bases spanning the gap. The CDR3 spans 16 residues. CDR3: CASSDVRTAPNEKLFF. CDR3 sequence (DNA): TGTGCCAGCAGTGATGTAAGAACAGCACCTAATGAAAAACTGTTTTTT.

The chain's CDR3 is CASSLYSGTDNEQFF. The CDR3, as DNA: TGTGCCAGCAGCTTGTACTCCGGGACGGATAATGAGCAGTTCTTC. The rearrangement joins TRBV7-9 to TRBJ2-1; either TRBD1 or TRBD2 may fit D (5 bases each). Trimming stripped 3 bases from V and 7 bases from J, with 16 bases between. Germline-derived CDR1 and CDR2 are SEHNR and FQNEAQ (reference sequence). This CDR3 spans 15 amino acids.

The genes are TRBV18 and TRBJ2-1, with unresolved D. Trimming left V 1 base short and J 4 bases short, with 8 bases between. The CDR3 is made up of 14 amino acids. CDR1 is KGHSH and CDR2 is LQKENI in the germline V gene. The CDR3 nucleotides are TGTGCCAGCTCACCACGGCCAGTGTACAATGAGCAGTTCTTC. This gives the protein CASSPRPVYNEQFF.

This clone is judged medium-sized. The V and J genes are TRBV5-1 and TRBJ1-2; TRBD1 might be the D (6 bases). This CDR3 has 17 residues. V was cut by 4 bases and J by 0 bases, with 19 bases left in between. The germline V gene has CDR1 SGHRS and CDR2 YFSETQ. This CDR3 is CASSPEGVRGANYGYTF. The CDR3 DNA follows: TGCGCCAGCAGCCCGGAGGGTGTCAGGGGAGCTAACTATGGCTACACCTTC.

The chain links TRBV6-1 to TRBJ2-4; 7 bases match TRBD1. The CDR3 contains 13 residues. Germline CDR1 reads MNHNS; CDR2 reads SASEGT. V gave up 6 bases and J gave up 9 bases; unmatched junction bases: 8. The CDR3 reads CASRETGSSIQYF. CDR3 in DNA: TGTGCCAGCAGAGAGACAGGGTCGAGCATTCAGTACTTC.